A single sample gave rise to the 28 T cell receptor beta chains below, sequenced in a study of T cells in Graves' hyperthyroidism and ophthalmopathy. Using RNA transcripts as the source, TCR beta CDR3 regions were amplified. RT-PCR in the first round (using the HTBI primer set) targeted the TCR CDR3. From the multiplex PCR reads, TCRdb called clonotypes with MiXCR, one entry per CDR3 protein. The sample comprises more than 500,000 distinct CDR3 sequences, roughly 15% of which are singletons, and around 4% rests with the top ten. Sequenced material: blood. These receptors all stem from a woman aged 40 to 49 with Graves' ophthalmopathy.

This clonotype came up many times. The chain joins TRBV11-2 to TRBJ1-1; D remains unclear. Germline V lookup: CDR1 SGHAT, CDR2 FQNNGV. The CDR3 has 16 residues. The V and J ends lost 0 bases and 0 bases respectively, with 11 bases between them. CDR3 loop: CASSLDVWQMNTEAFF. CDR3 DNA sequence: TGTGCCAGCAGCTTAGATGTATGGCAGATGAACACTGAAGCTTTCTTT.

This clonotype was detected ten times or more. This chain connects TRBV6-5 to TRBJ1-5, with a possible D match to TRBD1 (5 bases). The CDR3 is made up of 15 amino acids. Germline CDR1 reads MNHEY; CDR2 reads SVGAGI. Trimming took 5 bases from V and 0 from J, leaving 11 bases between them. The CDR3 DNA sequence: TGTGCCAGCAGTCCGCGGGGCCTTAGCAATCAGCCCCAGCATTTT. Its translation: CASSPRGLSNQPQHF.

This chain joins TRBV29-1 and TRBJ1-2; D not resolved. The CDR3 runs to 11 residues. V gave up 4 bases and J gave up 6 bases, with 9 bases separating them. Germline V CDR1 and CDR2: SQVTM, ANQGSEA. For the CDR3, the DNA is TGCAGCGTTGGAGGGAATAATGGCTACACCTTC. It codes for CSVGGNNGYTF.

This clonotype was found many times. V and J are TRBV6-5 and TRBJ2-7; TRBD2 matches 11 bases. CDR1 is MNHEY, CDR2 SVGAGI, per germline. The V segment lost 0 bases and the J segment 0 bases; nucleotides outside the gene matches: 1. This CDR3 region has 16 residues. As DNA, the CDR3 is TGTGCCAGCAGTTACTCCGGGACTAGCGGCTCCTACGAGCAGTACTTC. Its protein product is CASSYSGTSGSYEQYF.

This clonotype was observed a few times. The chain recombines TRBV5-1 with TRBJ2-7; 8 nucleotides match TRBD2. The ends lost 5 bases at V and 6 bases at J; junction bases unmatched: 7. Per germline, CDR1 SGHRS and CDR2 YFSETQ. The CDR3 is 13 residues long. The CDR3 protein is CASRSLAGGEQYF. CDR3 DNA: TGCGCCAGCAGATCCCTTGCGGGAGGCGAGCAGTACTTC. The full variable domain, completed using reference TRBV5-1 and TRBJ2-7, is KAGVTQTPRYLIKTRGQQVTLSCSPISGHRSVSWYQQTPGQGLQFLFEYFSETQRNKGNFPGRFSGRQFSNSRSEMNVSTLELGDSALYLCASRSLAGGEQYFGPGTRLTVT.

This clonotype was recorded many times. This chain uses TRBV2 with TRBJ2-7, with 8 positions matching TRBD2. Unmatched junction bases numbered 5, after V lost 3 bases and J lost 4 bases. The CDR3 loop spans 14 amino acids. Germline V lookup: CDR1 SNHLY, CDR2 FYNNEI. The CDR3 DNA sequence: TGTGCCAGCAGTGACCTCTCGGGAGGGTACGAGCAGTACTTC. Translating it yields CASSDLSGGYEQYF.

This chain uses TRBV11-2 with TRBJ2-2; D tentatively fits TRBD1 or TRBD2 (5 bases each). The V and J ends lost 5 bases and 1 base respectively, with 14 bases between them. The CDR3 has 16 amino acids. Germline loops: CDR1 SGHAT, CDR2 FQNNGV. CDR3 coding DNA: TGTGCCAGCAGCCCGGGACCGCAAAAGAACACCGGGGAGCTGTTTTTT. This sequence encodes CASSPGPQKNTGELFF.

This clonotype was detected many times. The chain employs TRBV19 and TRBJ1-5; no firm D call. The CDR3 extends over 17 amino acids. V was trimmed by 3 bases and J by 4 bases, leaving 19 bases between them. Germline V gene sequence: CDR1 LNHDA, CDR2 SQIVND (reference sequence). CDR3 loop: CASSISGVPFGNQPQHF. The CDR3 DNA is TGTGCCAGTAGTATCTCGGGTGTTCCCTTTGGTAATCAGCCCCAGCATTTT.

In this sample, this clonotype turned up a few times. The chain combines TRBV11-3 with TRBJ2-5; D is unclear. This CDR3 is built from 13 residues. Deletions cut 2 bases from V and 5 bases from J, with 9 bases between. Germline V gene data show CDR1 as SGHNT and CDR2 as YENEEA. The CDR3: CASSLTVMETQYF. The CDR3 coding sequence is TGTGCCAGCAGCTTAACGGTTATGGAGACCCAGTACTTC. Full variable domain (rest looked up from reference TRBV11-3 and TRBJ2-5): EAGVVQSPRYKIIEKKQPVAFWCNPISGHNTLYWYLQNLGQGPELLIRYENEEAVDDSQLPKDRFSAERLKGVDSTLKIQPAELGDSAVYLCASSLTVMETQYFGPGTRLLVL.

The sample holds many counts of this clonotype. This chain connects TRBV7-2 to TRBJ2-7, with D possibly called TRBD1 or TRBD2 (7 bases each). V lost 3 bases and J lost 4, with 13 bases in between. The CDR3 is 14 amino acids. CDR1 SGHTA and CDR2 FQGNSA come from the germline V gene. The CDR3 bases are TGTGCCAGCAGCTTTGTCCAGGGGGGGTACGAGCAGTACTTC. This codes for CASSFVQGGYEQYF.

The V gene is TRBV13, the J gene TRBJ1-2; D unresolved. Between the trimmed V and J ends, which lost 5 bases and 3 bases, there was a span of 13 bases. There are 14 residues in the CDR3. Germline V gene sequence: CDR1 PRHDT, CDR2 FYEKMQ (reference sequence). CDR3 sequence: CASSPNGGDYGYTF. CDR3 DNA sequence: TGTGCCAGCAGCCCCAACGGCGGGGACTATGGCTACACCTTC.

This clonotype was counted only a few times. CDR3 amino acids: CASSQNSGTGVNYGYTF. The DNA for the CDR3 is TGTGCCAGCAGCCAAAATTCCGGGACAGGGGTGAACTATGGCTACACCTTC. This chain joins TRBV3-1 and TRBJ1-2, with TRBD1 matching 10 bases. Germline trimming cut 2 bases from V and 2 bases from J; bases unmatched to any gene: 8. This CDR3 has 17 residues. The germline CDR1 and CDR2 sequences are LGHDT and YNNKEL (reference sequence).

The chain couples TRBV7-9 to TRBJ2-5; 7 positions match TRBD1. Germline CDR1 and CDR2: SEHNR and FQNEAQ (reference sequence). The CDR3 sequence is 15 residues long. Losses at the gene ends were 5 bases for V and 5 bases for J; bases not matched to a gene: 11. CDR3 nucleotides: TGTGCCAGCAGCCCACTAGGGGGACAGTGGGAGACCCAGTACTTC. It encodes CASSPLGGQWETQYF.

The sample holds many counts of this clonotype. This chain joins TRBV7-8 and TRBJ1-5; 7 bases align to TRBD1. The CDR3 has 14 amino acids. V dropped 5 bases and J dropped 4; count of bases not matched to a gene: 5. Per germline, CDR1 SGHVS and CDR2 FQNEAQ. CDR3 nucleotides: TGTGCCAGCAGCGTGACAGGGTGGAATCAGCCCCAGCATTTT. Translation gives CASSVTGWNQPQHF.

This clonotype was recorded at least ten times. CDR3 sequence (DNA): TGCAGAGAGCCTGACAGGGCTATCAATCAGCCCCAGCATTTT. It codes for CREPDRAINQPQHF. This sequence joins TRBV20-1 and TRBJ1-5; 7 bases are shared with TRBD1. The CDR3 has 14 amino acids. Germline V gene lookup returns CDR1 DFQATT and CDR2 SNEGSKA (reference sequence).

This clonotype was seen at least ten times. This CDR3 reads CSARDGDEQYF. In DNA, the CDR3 is TGCAGTGCTAGAGATGGGGACGAGCAGTACTTC. The chain combines TRBV20-1 with TRBJ2-7; D ambiguous. Germline lookup yields CDR1 DFQATT and CDR2 SNEGSKA (reference sequence). The CDR3 is 11 amino acids. Trimming stripped 0 bases from V and 5 bases from J, with 5 bases between.

This clonotype occurred many times. The genes are TRBV6-2 or TRBV6-3 and TRBJ2-7; tentative D call: TRBD1 (7 bases). The CDR3 loop spans 14 amino acids. The germline V and J ends were trimmed by 5 bases and 1 base, with 12 bases remaining between them. Per germline, CDR1 MNHEY and CDR2 SVGEGT. CDR3 sequence (DNA): TGTGCCAGCAGTGGAGGGACAGCGTCCTACGAGCAGTACTTC. This codes for CASSGGTASYEQYF.

The V call is TRBV2, the J call TRBJ2-7; possibly TRBD1 or TRBD2 for D (5 bases each). The CDR3 runs to 15 residues. Looked up from germline, CDR1 is SNHLY and CDR2 is FYNNEI. The ends were cut back, 6 bases at V and 3 bases at J, with 18 bases in the middle. This CDR3 is CASSETGTLGYEQYF. The CDR3 DNA sequence: TGTGCCAGCAGCGAAACCGGGACCTTGGGCTACGAGCAGTACTTC.

This clonotype was detected ten times or more. The V call is TRBV6-5, the J call TRBJ1-1; 9 positions match TRBD1. V gave up 6 bases and J gave up 7 bases; unmatched junction bases: 15. The CDR3 has 16 residues. Germline V gene sequence: CDR1 MNHEY, CDR2 SVGAGI. The DNA for the CDR3 is TGTGCCAGCAGCTCCTACAGGGGGCTGAGTGAGGGTGAAGCTTTCTTT. It yields the protein CASSSYRGLSEGEAFF.

The chain links TRBV5-1 to TRBJ2-7; the D call may be TRBD1 or TRBD2 (5 bases each). The V gene lost 7 bases and the J gene lost 5 bases, with 13 bases spanning the gap. Germline lookup yields CDR1 SGHRS and CDR2 YFSETQ. This CDR3 contains 12 residues. CDR3 DNA sequence: TGCGCCAGCCGGGACCCACTCCACGAGCAGTACTTC. Protein product: CASRDPLHEQYF.

This clonotype was seen many times. V is TRBV6-1 and J is TRBJ2-7; TRBD2 matches at 12 bases. Trimming took 6 bases from V and 2 from J; bases not matched to a gene: 5. Germline V gene data show CDR1 as MNHNS and CDR2 as SASEGT. The CDR3 length is 15 residues. The CDR3: CASSKLAGGAYEQYF. For the CDR3, the DNA is TGTGCCAGCAGCAAACTAGCGGGAGGAGCCTACGAGCAGTACTTC.

This clonotype came up many times. This chain uses TRBV2 with TRBJ2-7; 10 bases are a match to TRBD2. After removal of 5 bases from V and 3 bases from J, the junction contained 10 bases not matched to a gene. The CDR3 contains 16 residues. CDR1 SNHLY and CDR2 FYNNEI come from the germline V gene. The CDR3 protein is CASSKRLAGELYEQYF. Here the CDR3 DNA reads TGTGCCAGCAGTAAAAGACTAGCGGGTGAACTCTACGAGCAGTACTTC.

This clonotype was recorded many times. The chain employs TRBV12-3 or TRBV12-4 and TRBJ2-5; D remains unclear. V lost 6 bases and J 2 bases, leaving 10 bases between the germline ends. There are 13 residues in the CDR3. The CDR3 is CASSETTQETQYF. CDR3 DNA: TGTGCCAGCAGCGAGACAACTCAAGAGACCCAGTACTTC.

This clonotype was recorded at least ten times. V usage is TRBV19 and J usage is TRBJ1-6, with 9 positions matching TRBD1. Trimming at V came to 4 bases and at J to 10 bases, leaving 5 bases not matched to a gene. The CDR3 extends over 14 amino acids. Germline assignment: CDR1 LNHDA and CDR2 SQIVND (reference sequence). CDR3 sequence: CASSTGQGTSPLHF. The CDR3 DNA reads TGTGCCAGTAGTACGGGACAGGGCACATCACCCCTCCACTTT.

The gene calls are TRBV18 and TRBJ1-1, with D possibly TRBD1 on 5 matching bases. Germline V CDR1 and CDR2: KGHSH, LQKENI. The V end was cut by 1 base, the J end by 1 base, with 13 bases between. This CDR3 contains 16 residues. This CDR3 is CASSPLDIQGNTEAFF. The CDR3 bases are TGTGCCAGCTCACCACTTGACATCCAGGGGAACACTGAAGCTTTCTTT.

This clonotype has just a few counts. The chain joins TRBV20-1 to TRBJ2-5; TRBD2 agrees at 8 bases. V lost 0 bases, J lost 10 bases, and 13 bases stayed unmatched. Germline assignment: CDR1 DFQATT and CDR2 SNEGSKA (reference sequence). The CDR3 is 15 residues long. The CDR3 sequence is CSAREGTSFKGIQYF. As DNA, the CDR3 is TGCAGTGCTAGAGAAGGGACTAGTTTTAAGGGGATCCAGTACTTC.

The J gene is TRBJ1-1, the V gene TRBV19; no clear D gene. CDR1 and CDR2 (germline): LNHDA, SQIVND (reference sequence). The V and J ends lost 7 bases and 2 bases respectively, with 14 bases between them. CDR3 length: 14 amino acids. This CDR3 is CASTHDPVNTEAFF. The CDR3 DNA is TGTGCCAGTACCCACGACCCGGTAAACACTGAAGCTTTCTTT.

The sample holds many counts of this clonotype. The genes are TRBV10-3 and TRBJ1-1, with 11 positions matching TRBD1. CDR1 is ENHRY, CDR2 SYGVKD, per germline. The CDR3 is 13 amino acids. J lost 6 bases, V lost 7 bases, and 4 bases had no gene match. The CDR3 region has the DNA TGTGCCATCAAACCGGGACAGGGGGCTGAAGCTTTCTTT. Translating gives CAIKPGQGAEAFF.